This TCR beta chain emerged from a study of cytomegalovirus exposure and HLA in healthy donors. Across the whole study: According to later analysis, the same platform produced the 130 or so validation and about 630 first-cohort repertoires.

TCRdb's table, derived via immunoSEQ multiplex PCR, lists solely in-frame clones and lacks some. The repertoire has over 85,000 clones, roughly 84% of them found once; the top ten carry about 12%. This clone came up a few times. Trimming cost V 1 base and J 4 bases; bases outside gene matches: 12. This CDR3 contains 18 residues. Germline assignment: CDR1 MGHRA and CDR2 YSYEKL. Sequenced: PBMCs. The TCR originated in a woman aged 18-29 years in good health and CMV-seropositive. The J gene is TRBJ2-7, the V gene TRBV4-1, with 11 bases fitting TRBD2. The CDR3 sequence is CASSQGYRLAGYRYEQYF. The CDR3 bases are TGCGCCAGCAGCCAAGGATACCGACTAGCGGGGTACCGGTACGAGCAGTACTTC.